The clone carrying this TCR beta chain was detected only a few times. CDR1 LGHNA and CDR2 YNFKEQ come from the germline V gene. V was shortened by 3 bases and J by 2 bases, with 14 bases between the two germline ends. The CDR3 spans 15 residues. This sample stems from a study of blood T cells in healthy people across ages. Primed by a sample-barcoded 5' primer and a J-beta primer mix, a second PCR proceeded for about 7 to 11 cycles. Carrying 12 random nucleotides, a template-switch adaptor labeled each individual cDNA molecule. One entry per CDR3 protein, called by TCRdb with MiXCR from the 5' RACE reads. The sample lists some 760,000 distinct CDR3 sequences; 25% were seen once. These data are also associated with another study on T cells of mothers and their children. That source adds: In this cohort, donors were a few healthy Caucasian mothers plus their six children. Over 8 million TCR beta CDR3 reads were obtained from each mother, and 3 million to 3.5 million from each child. Clones that were microchimeric and persistent were not detected among T cells.

The sample was blood. The clonotype was recovered from a boy aged 5-17 years in good health. The gene calls are TRBV4-2 and TRBJ2-7; D is tentatively TRBD1 or TRBD2 (5 bases each). This CDR3 is CASSQGDSGAYEQYF. The DNA for the CDR3 is TGTGCCAGCAGCCAGGGGGATAGTGGGGCCTACGAGCAGTACTTC.